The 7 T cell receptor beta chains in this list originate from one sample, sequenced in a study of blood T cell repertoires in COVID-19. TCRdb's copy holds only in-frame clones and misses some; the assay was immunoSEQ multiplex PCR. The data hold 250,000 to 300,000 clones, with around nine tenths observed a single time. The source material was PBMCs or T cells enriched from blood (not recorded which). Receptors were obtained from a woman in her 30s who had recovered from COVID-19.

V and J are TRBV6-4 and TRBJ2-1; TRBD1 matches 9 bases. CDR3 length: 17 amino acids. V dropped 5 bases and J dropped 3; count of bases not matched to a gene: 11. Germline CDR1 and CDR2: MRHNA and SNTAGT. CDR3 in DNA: TGTGCCAGCAGTTCGCAACGGGACAGGGCTATCTACAATGAGCAGTTCTTC. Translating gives CASSSQRDRAIYNEQFF.

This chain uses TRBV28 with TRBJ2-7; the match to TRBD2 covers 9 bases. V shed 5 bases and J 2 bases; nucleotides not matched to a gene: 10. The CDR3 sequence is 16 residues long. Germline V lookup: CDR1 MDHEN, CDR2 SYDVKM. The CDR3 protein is CASSPPRREGPYEQYF. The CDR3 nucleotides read TGTGCCAGCAGTCCCCCCCGGCGGGAGGGCCCCTACGAGCAGTACTTC.

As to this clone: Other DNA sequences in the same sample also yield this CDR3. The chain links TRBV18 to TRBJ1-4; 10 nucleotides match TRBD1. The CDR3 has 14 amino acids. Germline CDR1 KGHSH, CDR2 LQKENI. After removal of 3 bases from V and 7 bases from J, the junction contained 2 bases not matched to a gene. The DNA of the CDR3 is TGTGCCAGCTCACCCGGGACAGGGGTTGAAAAACTGTTTTTT. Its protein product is CASSPGTGVEKLFF. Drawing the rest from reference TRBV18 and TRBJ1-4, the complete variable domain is NAGVMQNPRHLVRRRGQEARLRCSPMKGHSHVYWYRQLPEEGLKFMVYLQKENIIDESGMPKERFSAEFPKEGPSILRIQQVVRGDSAAYFCASSPGTGVEKLFFGSGTQLSVL.

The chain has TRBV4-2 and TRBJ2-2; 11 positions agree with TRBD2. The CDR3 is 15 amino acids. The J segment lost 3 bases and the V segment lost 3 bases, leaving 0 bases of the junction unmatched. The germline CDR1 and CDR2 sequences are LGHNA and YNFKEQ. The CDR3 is CASSQGLADTGELFF. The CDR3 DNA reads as TGTGCCAGCAGCCAGGGACTAGCGGACACCGGGGAGCTGTTTTTT.

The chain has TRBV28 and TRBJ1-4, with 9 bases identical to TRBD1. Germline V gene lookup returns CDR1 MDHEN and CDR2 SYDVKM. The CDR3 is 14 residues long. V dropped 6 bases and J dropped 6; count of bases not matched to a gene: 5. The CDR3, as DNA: TGTGCCAGCAGGCCCGGGACAGGGTATGAAAAACTGTTTTTT. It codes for CASRPGTGYEKLFF.

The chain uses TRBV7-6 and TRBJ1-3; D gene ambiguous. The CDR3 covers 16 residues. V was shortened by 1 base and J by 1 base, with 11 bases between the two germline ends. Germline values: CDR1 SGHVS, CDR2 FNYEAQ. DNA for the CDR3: TGTGCCAGCAGCTTAGGGCCGGGAAGTTCTGGAAACACCATATATTTT. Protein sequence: CASSLGPGSSGNTIYF.

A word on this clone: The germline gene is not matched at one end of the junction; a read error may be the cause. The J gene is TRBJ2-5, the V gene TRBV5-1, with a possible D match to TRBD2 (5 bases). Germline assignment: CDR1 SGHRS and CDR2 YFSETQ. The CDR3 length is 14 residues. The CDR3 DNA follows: TGCGCCAGCAGCTTTAATAAGAAAAGGGAGACCCAATACTTC. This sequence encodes CASSFNKKRETQYF.